The TCR beta chain described here comes from a study of T cell responses to AZD1222 COVID-19 vaccine. Profiling relied on immunoSEQ multiplex PCR, and the TCRdb table lists in-frame clones only, not all of them. This repertoire shows tens of thousands of clones, 65% to 90% found once; its top ten account for less than 20%. This clone was seen a few times. Its antigen is undetermined. The ends were cut back, 5 bases at V and 1 base at J, with 13 bases in the middle. This CDR3 is built from 15 residues. Germline values: CDR1 MNHEY, CDR2 SVGAGI. The study's findings and limits: Among the donors, most were white British and more were female, and clonal diversity was possibly underestimated.

The clonotype was recovered from an adult in good health. The chain joins TRBV6-5 to TRBJ2-3; D is perhaps TRBD1 (6 bases). Sequencing used peripheral blood, obtained on day 0 of AZD1222 vaccination. The CDR3 nucleotides are TGTGCCAGCAGTATCAGGGGAGTGGGCACAGATACGCAGTATTTT. It translates to CASSIRGVGTDTQYF.